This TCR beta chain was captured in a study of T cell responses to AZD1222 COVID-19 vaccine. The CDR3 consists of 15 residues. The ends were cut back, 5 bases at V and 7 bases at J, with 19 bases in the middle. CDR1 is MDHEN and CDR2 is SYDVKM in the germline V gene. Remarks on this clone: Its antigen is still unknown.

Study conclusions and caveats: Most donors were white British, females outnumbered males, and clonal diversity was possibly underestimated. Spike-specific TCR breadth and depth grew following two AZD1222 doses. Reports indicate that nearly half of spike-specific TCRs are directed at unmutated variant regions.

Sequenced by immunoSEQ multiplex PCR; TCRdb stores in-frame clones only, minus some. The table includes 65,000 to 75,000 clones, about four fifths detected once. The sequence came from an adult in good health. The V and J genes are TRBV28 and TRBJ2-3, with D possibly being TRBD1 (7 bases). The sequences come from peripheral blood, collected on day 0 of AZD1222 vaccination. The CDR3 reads CASSPAGTERNTQYF. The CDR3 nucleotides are TGTGCCAGCAGTCCCGCGGGGACAGAAAGAAATACGCAGTATTTT. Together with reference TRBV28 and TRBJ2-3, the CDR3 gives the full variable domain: DVKVTQSSRYLVKRTGEKVFLECVQDMDHENMFWYRQDPGLGLRLIYFSYDVKMKEKGDIPEGYSVSREKKERFSLILESASTNQTSMYLCASSPAGTERNTQYFGPGTRLTVL.